The present T cell receptor beta chain was sequenced within a study of T cell responses to AZD1222 COVID-19 vaccine (TCRdb year 2021). General notes on the study: AZD1222 recipients with second doses at about 4 weeks or about 12 weeks were pooled, because spike-specific TCR depth and breadth did not differ between schedules. A total of approximately 240 trial participants underwent TCR sequencing, of whom 200 to 220 had received two doses of AZD1222 and some 25 had received two doses of the MenACWY control vaccine. Enrollment into the trials was organized by age into subgroups of 18-55, 56-69 and 70-plus years, and those subgroups contained approximately 150, 30 and 60 TCR-sequenced participants, respectively.

Germline trimming: 4 bases from V, 5 bases from J; junction bases outside gene matches: 4. CDR1 and CDR2 are drawn from the germline V gene (reference sequence): GTSNPN, SVGIG. Measured from the cysteine to the phenylalanine, the CDR3 is 14 residues long. CDR3 DNA is the only sequence kept; it has 42 bases, read in frame from the first base. Notes on this clone: Its antigen has not been determined. No much larger clone is present one base from it, and per-base qualities are unavailable.

Read against the paper, the sample's time point label means: baseline before first vaccination. Vaccinee samples came from UK trials COV001 and COV002, including a single-blind randomized controlled phase 2/3 trial of AZD1222 (ChAdOx1 nCoV-19) in healthy adults. For TCRbeta chain sequencing, PBMC samples were collected from trial participants at day 0 and at day 28 after the second dose. The CDR3 regions of human TCRbeta chains were subjected to immunosequencing. Per the authors' processing: Repertoire TCRs were matched against a reference library of SARS-CoV-2-specific TCRs generated with the MIRA antigen-specificity platform. Breadth was defined as the fraction of unique TCRs that were SARS-CoV-2-associated. Depth was defined as the fraction of total T cells that were SARS-CoV-2-associated. Each spike-specific TCR was assigned to its reactive spike region and to a CD4 or CD8 class using the MIRA data. Log10-transformed breadth and depth values were compared by one-way ANOVA with Sidak's multiple comparisons tests. TCRdb mirrors the immuneACCESS table, restricted to in-frame sequences. Some clones are absent from its copies; in checked studies, under half trace to an unresolved V gene, and the reason for the others is unknown. V and J calls and clone size come straight from that table; D and trimming were deduced from the DNA. Across this sample there are under 150,000 clones, with 90% to 95% seen only once. The ten top clones hold less than 5.5% of the sample.

The paper's findings and limits, for the study overall: Most participants were white British and females outnumbered males, and the authors suggested that clonal diversity may have been underestimated. In the small 56-69-year group, the increase in depth fell short of significance, most likely because of low power. Nearly half of unique spike-specific TCRs reportedly recognized epitopes outside regions mutated in the B.1.351 and B.1.1.7 variants. Conclusions about previously exposed vaccinees are limited because only 5 or 6 AZD1222 recipients were SARS-CoV-2 seropositive at baseline. The whole spike protein was spanned by vaccine-associated CD4 TCRs, and dominant responses were seen in regions 160-218 and 743-854. After two AZD1222 doses, spike-specific TCR breadth and depth were significantly higher than at day 0 and than in MenACWY recipients. Because no day 14 peak-response samples were available, the repertoires could be characterized only after the peak T cell response.

The sequence links TRBV30 to TRBJ1-6, with TRBD1 identical over 8 junction bases. The sample consisted of peripheral blood, taken on day 0 of AZD1222 vaccination. The sequence came from an adult in good health. The DNA sequence reads TGTGCCTGGATAGGGACAGGTAATAATTCACCCCTCCACTTT. Its protein reads: CAWIGTGNNSPLHF.